This entry describes one T cell receptor beta chain. Its antigen is as yet unknown. Reverse transcription of about 500 ng total RNA with a constant-region primer produced TCR beta cDNA. Each TCR beta library was derived from three nested multiplex PCR rounds that employed slightly modified ARM-PCR. The study ran its first two PCR rounds for 9 to 10 cycles each, using TRBV1-TRBV30 forward primers and a C-beta reverse primer. In TCRdb, the multiplex PCR reads were re-called with MiXCR into one record per CDR3 protein. The sample shows about 200,000 distinct CDR3 sequences, about 65% of them seen only once. This CDR3 has 16 residues. Germline CDR1 and CDR2: SGHRS and YFSETQ. The V and J ends lost 4 bases and 0 bases, in that order; junction bases with no gene match: 3. This entry comes from a study of tumor-infiltrating lymphocytes in primary liver carcinoma. As for the study in general: Men as well as women, aged 30 to 69 years, made up the patients. There were roughly 3.5 to 7.13 million productive TCRbeta reads per sample, a yield similar across tissue types.

Alongside blood RNA obtained from unsorted whole blood, germline DNA was also extracted. Whole-study findings and limits: Paired tumor-adjacent and tumor-blood samples overlapped less than tumor region pairs did.

The sequence derives from an older woman with primary liver carcinoma and hepatitis B virus infection. The chain couples TRBV5-1 to TRBJ2-2; 10 bases align to TRBD2. The sample consisted of peripheral blood. The CDR3 DNA sequence: TGCGCCAGCAGCGATGGACTAGCGGCGAACACCGGGGAGCTGTTTTTT. Its translation is CASSDGLAANTGELFF.